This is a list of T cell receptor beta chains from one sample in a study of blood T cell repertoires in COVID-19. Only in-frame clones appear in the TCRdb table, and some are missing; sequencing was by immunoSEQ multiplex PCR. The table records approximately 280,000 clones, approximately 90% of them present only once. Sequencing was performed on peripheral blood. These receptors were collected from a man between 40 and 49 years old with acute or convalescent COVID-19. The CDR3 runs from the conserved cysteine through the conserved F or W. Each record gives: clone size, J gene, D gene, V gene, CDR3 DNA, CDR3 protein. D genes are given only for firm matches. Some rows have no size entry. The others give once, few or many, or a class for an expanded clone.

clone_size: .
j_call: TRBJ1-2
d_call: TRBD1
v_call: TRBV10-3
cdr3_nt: TGTGCCATCAGTGAGTCGACGGGACAGGGGAACTATGGCTACACCTTC
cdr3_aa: CAISESTGQGNYGYTF

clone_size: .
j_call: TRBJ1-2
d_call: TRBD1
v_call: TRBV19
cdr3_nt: TGTGCCAGTAGTATACAGGGGGACTATGGCTACACCTTC
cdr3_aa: CASSIQGDYGYTF

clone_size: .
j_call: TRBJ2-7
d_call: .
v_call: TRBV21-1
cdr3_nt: TGTGCCAGCAGGAAAGAAGCCGAGGGGGACAACTCCTACGAGCAGTACTTC
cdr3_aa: CASRKEAEGDNSYEQYF

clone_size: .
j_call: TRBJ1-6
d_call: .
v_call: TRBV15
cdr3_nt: TGTGCCACCAGCCCGACGCGAGGGAATTCACCCCTCCACTTT
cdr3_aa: CATSPTRGNSPLHF

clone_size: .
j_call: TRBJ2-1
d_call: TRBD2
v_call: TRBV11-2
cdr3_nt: TGTGCCAGCAGCTTAGAGGGTGGCGGGGGGCCGTACAATGAGCAGTTCTTC
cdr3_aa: CASSLEGGGGPYNEQFF

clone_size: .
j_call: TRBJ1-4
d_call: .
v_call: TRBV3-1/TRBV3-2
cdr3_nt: TGTGCCAGCAGTCTCGGACAAGCGGAAAAACTGTTTTTT
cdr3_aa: CASSLGQAEKLFF

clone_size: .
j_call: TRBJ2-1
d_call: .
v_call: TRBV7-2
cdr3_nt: TGTGCCAGCAGCTTTAAGAGGGAGGACAATGAGCAGTTCTTC
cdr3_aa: CASSFKREDNEQFF

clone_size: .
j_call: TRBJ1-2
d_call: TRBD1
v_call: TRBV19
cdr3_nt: TGTGCCAGTAGCCGCGGACACCTACCGACGGGGGACAGGGTTGTCTATGGCTACACCTTC
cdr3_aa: CASSRGHLPTGDRVVYGYTF

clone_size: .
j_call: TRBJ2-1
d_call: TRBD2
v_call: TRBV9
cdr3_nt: TGTGCCAGCAGCGTCGAAGCGGGAGTTTACAATGAGCAGTTCTTC
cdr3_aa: CASSVEAGVYNEQFF

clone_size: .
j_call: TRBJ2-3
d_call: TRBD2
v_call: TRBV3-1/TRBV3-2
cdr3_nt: TGTGCCAGCAGCCAAGAAACGGCGGGGGGCACAGATACGCAGTATTTT
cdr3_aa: CASSQETAGGTDTQYF

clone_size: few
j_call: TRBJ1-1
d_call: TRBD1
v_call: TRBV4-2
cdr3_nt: TGTGCCAGCAGCCAAGGGAGGGACAGTGAAGCTTTCTTT
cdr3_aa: CASSQGRDSEAFF

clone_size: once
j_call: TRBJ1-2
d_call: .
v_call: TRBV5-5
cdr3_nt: TGTGCCAGCAGCTTGGCGCCCACAGAGAGTGGCTACACCTTC
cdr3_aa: CASSLAPTESGYTF

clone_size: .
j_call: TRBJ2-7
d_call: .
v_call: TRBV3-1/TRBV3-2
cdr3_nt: TGTGCCAGCAGCCAAGGGGGGGGCCCCTCCTACGAGCAGTACTTC
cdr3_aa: CASSQGGGPSYEQYF